This T cell receptor (beta chain) was obtained from a study of response to subunit inactivated influenza vaccine. V was pared by 5 bases and J by 4 bases, with 8 bases between. Germline CDR1 is DFQATT and CDR2 is SNEGSKA (reference sequence). This CDR3 has 12 residues. Using its own MiXCR run on the RT-PCR reads, TCRdb lists one record per CDR3 protein. Of more than 550,000 distinct CDR3 sequences listed, about 11% were seen once; the top ten hold approximately 11%. These data are also associated with another study on T cells expressing NK-cell markers. Per that paper: 5'RACE template switching with UMIs generated TCR beta cDNA. For several experiments, T cell sorting was restricted to the alpha-beta TCR population by means of an anti-gamma-delta TCR antibody. Top CD8+ clonotypes included the dominant CD3+CD56+NKG2C+ clonotypes in 6 or 7 donors.

The sequence was collected from a man aged 50-60 years who received an inactivated influenza vaccine. The source was PBMCs from blood, collected on the day of vaccination. This rearrangement joins TRBV20-1 to TRBJ2-2; D is ambiguous. The CDR3 loop is CSAVDFTGELFF. Written as DNA, the CDR3 is TGCAGTGCTGTTGACTTCACCGGGGAGCTGTTTTTT.